This TCR beta chain was sequenced during a study of shared clonotypes between healthy human individuals. Findings of the study overall: Enrolling few donors narrowed the genetic and exposure-history diversity that was represented. Naive subsets, compared against memory subsets, generally had larger estimated richness values.

This table comes from immunoSEQ multiplex PCR, and its TCRdb copy is limited to in-frame clones, with some not included. The sample holds over 2 million clones, approximately 90% seen once. For this clone: Its antigen is not identified.

Memory CD4+ cells were the fraction left after CD45RA+ naive selection. The CDR3 length is 16 residues. The germline CDR1 and CDR2 sequences are SGHAT and FQNNGV. V gave up 6 bases and J gave up 4 bases, with 19 bases separating them. The sequenced sample was naive CD4+ T cells from PBMCs. Subset noted: CD45RA+ positively selected. The receptor was isolated from a man between 18 and 35 years old in good health. Some clones in this sample may be carry-over from other donors' samples. This chain links TRBV11-2 with TRBJ2-1; D is ambiguous. The CDR3 sequence: CASRKVGQALYNEQFF. CDR3 in DNA: TGTGCCAGCAGAAAGGTTGGGCAGGCACTTTACAATGAGCAGTTCTTC.